This TCR beta chain was captured in a study of PD-L1 blockade in urothelial cancer. Study-wide background: In the patient group, about 90% of the roughly 29 were males with bladder-origin urothelial cancer. Per blood sample, T cells had a median of 141,255.

Using immunoSEQ multiplex PCR, the repertoire was profiled, and TCRdb retains in-frame clones only, with some absent. The sample lists about 43,000 clones, more than 70% seen once, with 16% in the top ten. Time point meaning: pretreatment peripheral blood. Between 1 and 8 samples per patient were obtained, pretreatment and on-treatment. CDR3 size: 12 residues. V shed 5 bases and J shed 6 bases, with 7 bases lying between them. Germline V gene data show CDR1 as MDHEN and CDR2 as SYDVKM. Sequenced material: PBMCs, taken around atezolizumab (anti-PD-L1) treatment. This clonotype was obtained from a man aged 60-69 years with urothelial cancer. The rearrangement links TRBV28 to TRBJ1-4, with D hard to call. The CDR3 nucleotides are TGTGCCAGCAGTCCCTTTGATGAAAAACTGTTTTTT. Its translation: CASSPFDEKLFF.